This is a list of T cell receptor beta chains from one sample in a study of cytomegalovirus exposure and HLA in healthy donors. The protocol was immunoSEQ multiplex PCR, while the TCRdb copy is restricted to in-frame clones and leaves out a portion. The table shows tens of thousands of clones, with roughly 96% occurring only once. The sample consisted of PBMCs. These receptors originate from a man between 18 and 29 years old in good health and CMV-seronegative. CDR3s include the opening cysteine and the closing phenylalanine or tryptophan. Each record gives: CDR3 length, D gene, clone size, J gene, V gene, CDR3 DNA, CDR3 protein. The D gene is left open where the match is weak. Some rows have no size entry. The others give once, few or many, or a class for an expanded clone.

cdr3_length: 14; d_call: TRBD1; clone_size: NA; j_call: TRBJ1-6; v_call: TRBV6-1; cdr3_nt: TGTGCCAGCAGTGAAGGGACAGGGGGCTCACCCCTCCACTTT; cdr3_aa: CASSEGTGGSPLHF
cdr3_length: 13; d_call: NA; clone_size: NA; j_call: TRBJ1-1; v_call: TRBV27; cdr3_nt: TGTGCCAGCAGTTTATCGACGAGGACTGAAGCTTTCTTT; cdr3_aa: CASSLSTRTEAFF
cdr3_length: 14; d_call: NA; clone_size: NA; j_call: TRBJ1-5; v_call: TRBV6-1; cdr3_nt: TGTGCCAGCAGTGAAGTATCACGGGATCAGCCCCAGCATTTT; cdr3_aa: CASSEVSRDQPQHF
cdr3_length: 13; d_call: NA; clone_size: NA; j_call: TRBJ1-2; v_call: TRBV11-2; cdr3_nt: TGTGCCAGCAGCTTTCAGGGGCTGGATGGCTACACCTTC; cdr3_aa: CASSFQGLDGYTF
cdr3_length: 14; d_call: NA; clone_size: NA; j_call: TRBJ1-1; v_call: TRBV5-4; cdr3_nt: TGTGCCAGCAGCTTGAAACAAGCGCCATTTGAAGCTTTCTTT; cdr3_aa: CASSLKQAPFEAFF
cdr3_length: 15; d_call: TRBD1; clone_size: NA; j_call: TRBJ1-2; v_call: TRBV28; cdr3_nt: TGTGCCAGCACCCCTGGACAGGTTGCTAACTATGGCTACACCTTC; cdr3_aa: CASTPGQVANYGYTF
cdr3_length: 15; d_call: TRBD1; clone_size: once; j_call: TRBJ2-7; v_call: TRBV5-1; cdr3_nt: TGCGCCAGCAGCCGGGACAGGCAGGGGGCTTACGAGCAGTACTTC; cdr3_aa: CASSRDRQGAYEQYF
cdr3_length: 17; d_call: TRBD2; clone_size: NA; j_call: TRBJ2-1; v_call: TRBV7-9; cdr3_nt: TGTGCCAGCAGGCTTACCGGACTAGCGGGAGGGCCCCACGAGCAGTTCTTC; cdr3_aa: CASRLTGLAGGPHEQFF
cdr3_length: 16; d_call: NA; clone_size: NA; j_call: TRBJ2-6; v_call: TRBV6-1; cdr3_nt: TGTGCCAGCAGTGAAACTGGGGGGACTGGGGCCAACGTCCTGACTTTC; cdr3_aa: CASSETGGTGANVLTF
cdr3_length: 14; d_call: NA; clone_size: NA; j_call: TRBJ2-5; v_call: TRBV4-1; cdr3_nt: TGCGCCAGCAGCTACCGACTAAGCCAAGGGACCCAGTACTTC; cdr3_aa: CASSYRLSQGTQYF
cdr3_length: 14; d_call: TRBD1; clone_size: NA; j_call: TRBJ1-2; v_call: TRBV6-5; cdr3_nt: TGTGCCAGCAGTGAAACAGGGGGGGACTATGGCTACACCTTC; cdr3_aa: CASSETGGDYGYTF
cdr3_length: 13; d_call: TRBD1; clone_size: NA; j_call: TRBJ2-7; v_call: TRBV5-1; cdr3_nt: TGCGCCAGCAGCACAGGGGCGGGTTACGAGCAGTACTTC; cdr3_aa: CASSTGAGYEQYF
cdr3_length: 13; d_call: NA; clone_size: NA; j_call: TRBJ2-7; v_call: TRBV10-3; cdr3_nt: TGTGCCATCAGTGCTGACAGGCCCTACGAGCAGTACTTC; cdr3_aa: CAISADRPYEQYF
cdr3_length: 17; d_call: TRBD1; clone_size: once; j_call: TRBJ2-7; v_call: TRBV11-2; cdr3_nt: TGTGCCAGCAGCTTAGGACGGTGGCAGGGGGCATTAGGCGAGCAGTACTTC; cdr3_aa: CASSLGRWQGALGEQYF
cdr3_length: 14; d_call: NA; clone_size: NA; j_call: TRBJ1-2; v_call: TRBV6-6; cdr3_nt: TGTGCCAGCAGTTACTCAGTCAGGGGAGATGGCTACACCTTC; cdr3_aa: CASSYSVRGDGYTF
cdr3_length: 16; d_call: TRBD2; clone_size: NA; j_call: TRBJ2-3; v_call: TRBV6-1; cdr3_nt: TGTGCCAGCAGTGTCCTAGCGGGAGAGCCCACAGATACGCAGTATTTT; cdr3_aa: CASSVLAGEPTDTQYF
cdr3_length: 16; d_call: TRBD1; clone_size: NA; j_call: TRBJ1-1; v_call: TRBV7-7; cdr3_nt: TGTGCTAGCAGCTTGGGACAGGGGCCATCGAACACTGAAGCTTTCTTT; cdr3_aa: CASSLGQGPSNTEAFF
cdr3_length: 13; d_call: NA; clone_size: NA; j_call: TRBJ1-1; v_call: TRBV9; cdr3_nt: TGTGCCAGCAGCGTAGGGGCCCAGGGAATAGCTTTCTTT; cdr3_aa: CASSVGAQGIAFF
cdr3_length: 16; d_call: TRBD1; clone_size: NA; j_call: TRBJ1-2; v_call: TRBV7-9; cdr3_nt: TGTGCCAGCAGCTTAGGGTCGGACAGGGGAGGCTATGGCTACACCTTC; cdr3_aa: CASSLGSDRGGYGYTF
cdr3_length: 14; d_call: TRBD1; clone_size: NA; j_call: TRBJ1-6; v_call: TRBV2; cdr3_nt: TGTGCCAGCAGTGGGGACAGGCGAGGGTCACCCCTCCACTTT; cdr3_aa: CASSGDRRGSPLHF
cdr3_length: 18; d_call: NA; clone_size: NA; j_call: TRBJ2-3; v_call: TRBV7-6; cdr3_nt: TGTGCCAGCAGCCCCACGACTTTGCCCAGCGCGAGCACAGATACGCAGTATTTT; cdr3_aa: CASSPTTLPSASTDTQYF
cdr3_length: 14; d_call: NA; clone_size: NA; j_call: TRBJ2-3; v_call: TRBV7-7; cdr3_nt: TGTGCTAGCAGCATCGACAGACACACAGATACGCAGTATTTT; cdr3_aa: CASSIDRHTDTQYF
cdr3_length: 14; d_call: NA; clone_size: NA; j_call: TRBJ1-2; v_call: TRBV19; cdr3_nt: TGTGCCAGTACCCCATCGGGGGACAACTATGGCTACACCTTC; cdr3_aa: CASTPSGDNYGYTF
cdr3_length: 15; d_call: NA; clone_size: NA; j_call: TRBJ1-1; v_call: TRBV28; cdr3_nt: TGTGCCAGCAGTCCACCGACAGGATACTTTGAAGGAGCTTTCTTT; cdr3_aa: CASSPPTGYFEGAFF
cdr3_length: 16; d_call: NA; clone_size: NA; j_call: TRBJ2-2; v_call: TRBV18; cdr3_nt: TGTGCCAGCTCACCACAAAGACAGACGAACACCGGGGAGCTGTTTTTT; cdr3_aa: CASSPQRQTNTGELFF
cdr3_length: 13; d_call: TRBD1; clone_size: NA; j_call: TRBJ1-1; v_call: TRBV6-5; cdr3_nt: TGTGCCAGCAGTTATAGGGACAGGGAGGCAGCTTTCTTT; cdr3_aa: CASSYRDREAAFF
cdr3_length: 15; d_call: TRBD2; clone_size: NA; j_call: TRBJ2-7; v_call: TRBV6-6; cdr3_nt: TGTGCCAGCAGTTACTCAGCGGGAGAGAGCTACGAGCAGTACTTC; cdr3_aa: CASSYSAGESYEQYF
cdr3_length: 13; d_call: TRBD1; clone_size: NA; j_call: TRBJ1-2; v_call: TRBV28; cdr3_nt: TGTGCCAGCAGTTCCGAACAGGGGCGTGGCTACACCTTC; cdr3_aa: CASSSEQGRGYTF
cdr3_length: 13; d_call: TRBD1; clone_size: few; j_call: TRBJ2-5; v_call: TRBV19; cdr3_nt: TGTGCCAGTAGTGACAGGGGACAAGAGACCCAGTACTTC; cdr3_aa: CASSDRGQETQYF
cdr3_length: 14; d_call: TRBD1; clone_size: NA; j_call: TRBJ1-2; v_call: TRBV7-9; cdr3_nt: TGTGCCAGCAGCTCACAGGGGCGCGTATATGGCTACACCTTC; cdr3_aa: CASSSQGRVYGYTF
cdr3_length: 13; d_call: TRBD1; clone_size: NA; j_call: TRBJ2-7; v_call: TRBV19; cdr3_nt: TGTGCCAGTAAGAGACAGGGGGCTTACGAGCAGTACTTC; cdr3_aa: CASKRQGAYEQYF
cdr3_length: 15; d_call: NA; clone_size: NA; j_call: TRBJ2-6; v_call: TRBV5-5; cdr3_nt: TGTGCCAGCAGCTTAGACTCATCTGGGGCCAACGTCCTGACTTTC; cdr3_aa: CASSLDSSGANVLTF
cdr3_length: 15; d_call: TRBD1; clone_size: NA; j_call: TRBJ1-2; v_call: TRBV7-9; cdr3_nt: TGTGCCAGCAGCTTTGAACAGGGGGCAGCCTATGGCTACACCTTC; cdr3_aa: CASSFEQGAAYGYTF
cdr3_length: 12; d_call: NA; clone_size: NA; j_call: TRBJ2-7; v_call: TRBV28; cdr3_nt: TGTGCCAGCAGCAGGACTTCCTACGAGCAGTACTTC; cdr3_aa: CASSRTSYEQYF
cdr3_length: 14; d_call: TRBD1; clone_size: NA; j_call: TRBJ1-4; v_call: TRBV2; cdr3_nt: TGTGCCAGCAGCCGGGACAGCTCTAATGAAAAACTGTTTTTT; cdr3_aa: CASSRDSSNEKLFF
cdr3_length: 15; d_call: NA; clone_size: NA; j_call: TRBJ1-5; v_call: TRBV6-5; cdr3_nt: TGTGCCAGCAGCCCGGGGAGGGATGGTTATCAGCCCCAGCATTTT; cdr3_aa: CASSPGRDGYQPQHF
cdr3_length: 11; d_call: NA; clone_size: NA; j_call: TRBJ2-7; v_call: TRBV20-1; cdr3_nt: TGCAGTGGTACAGGGACCTACGAGCAGTACTTC; cdr3_aa: CSGTGTYEQYF
cdr3_length: 12; d_call: NA; clone_size: NA; j_call: TRBJ2-2; v_call: TRBV28; cdr3_nt: TGTGCCAGCAGTACCAGGGTTGGGGAGCTGTTTTTT; cdr3_aa: CASSTRVGELFF
cdr3_length: 13; d_call: NA; clone_size: once; j_call: TRBJ2-2; v_call: TRBV5-1; cdr3_nt: TGCGCCAGCATCGGACTTAACACCGGGGAGCTGTTTTTT; cdr3_aa: CASIGLNTGELFF
cdr3_length: 16; d_call: NA; clone_size: once; j_call: TRBJ1-1; v_call: TRBV18; cdr3_nt: TGTGCCAGCTCACCGAGACAGGTTTTGGAGAGCACTGAAGCTTTCTTT; cdr3_aa: CASSPRQVLESTEAFF
cdr3_length: 13; d_call: TRBD1; clone_size: NA; j_call: TRBJ1-2; v_call: TRBV5-4; cdr3_nt: TGTGCCAGCAGCGGGACAGCTACTTATGGCTACACCTTC; cdr3_aa: CASSGTATYGYTF